This T cell receptor beta chain was documented in a study of shared clonotypes between healthy human individuals. The sample holds one count of this clone. This CDR3 spans 18 amino acids. Trimming took 3 bases from V and 9 from J; bases not matched to a gene: 14. Germline V lookup: CDR1 MGHDK, CDR2 SYGVNS. Repertoires were generated with immunoSEQ multiplex PCR, while TCRdb's copy carries only in-frame clones and drops some. This sample has a few million clones, with 80% to 95% found just once. Sequencing input: naive CD4+ T cells from PBMCs. The subset: CD45RA+ positively selected. The sequence was collected from a man aged 18 to 35 in good health. Some clones in this sample may be carry-over from other donors' samples. The gene calls are TRBV25-1 and TRBJ2-3, with 14 bases that match TRBD2. The CDR3 sequence: CASSDKPGLAGAWGTQYF. In DNA, the CDR3 is TGTGCCAGCAGTGACAAACCGGGACTAGCGGGAGCATGGGGCACGCAGTATTTT. Full variable domain (rest looked up from reference TRBV25-1 and TRBJ2-3): EADIYQTPRYLVIGTGKKITLECSQTMGHDKMYWYQQDPGMELHLIHYSYGVNSTEKGDLSSESTVSRIRTEHFPLTLESARPSHTSQYLCASSDKPGLAGAWGTQYFGPGTRLTVL.